One and the same sample provided the 19 T cell receptor beta chains below, sequenced in a study of beta chain features in type 1 diabetes (dated by TCRdb to 2016 to 2019). The paper as a whole reports these results and caveats: A moderate but significant shortening of TCRB CDR3 length was observed in type 1 diabetes patients in all four CD4+ subsets.

Library preparation was by the immunoSEQ multiplex PCR assay. The High Capacity cDNA Reverse Transcription Kit was used to reverse transcribe all of the isolated RNA, meaning that expressed TCRB transcripts were what got sequenced. In its TCRdb copy, this immuneACCESS table keeps in-frame sequences only and misses some clones. Where compared with another copy, unresolved V genes explain less than half of these, and the others have no known cause. Present in this sample are 85,000 to 110,000 clones, under 30% of which were seen just once. Under 0.55% of the sample goes to the ten largest clones. These receptors are not linked to any known antigen. The sample consisted of central memory CD4+ T cells from blood. These receptors all stem from a woman in her late teens or twenties with type 1 diabetes.

V and J are TRBV9 and TRBJ2-5; 7 nucleotides agree with TRBD1. This CDR3 is built from 15 residues. Germline V gene lookup returns CDR1 SGDLS and CDR2 YYNGEE. V shed 0 bases, J shed 4 bases, and the junction held 6 bases outside the gene matches. CDR3 in DNA: TGTGCCAGCAGCGTAGCGGGGACAGTCGGAGAGACCCAGTACTTC. This translates into CASSVAGTVGETQYF.

The V call is TRBV30, the J call TRBJ1-1; no definite D call. CDR1 and CDR2 (germline): GTSNPN, SVGIG (reference sequence). Trimming left V 2 bases short and J 6 bases short, with 10 bases between. This CDR3 contains 12 residues. DNA for the CDR3: TGTGCCTGGAGTCGAGGGATGTCTGAAGCTTTCTTT. It codes for CAWSRGMSEAFF.

This clone has a handful of counts. Other DNA sequences within the sample encode an identical CDR3. The J gene is TRBJ2-2, the V gene TRBV11-2, with TRBD1 as a possible D gene (6 bases). This CDR3 has 14 amino acids. The V gene lost 5 bases and the J gene lost 4 bases, with 11 bases spanning the gap. Germline values: CDR1 SGHAT, CDR2 FQNNGV. This chain's CDR3 is CASSQGQTTGELFF. Here the CDR3 DNA reads TGTGCCAGCAGCCAAGGACAGACCACCGGGGAGCTGTTTTTT.

This clone was observed a handful of times. The V call is TRBV7-2, the J call TRBJ2-7; D is possibly TRBD2 (6 bases). Germline values: CDR1 SGHTA, CDR2 FQGNSA. The length of the CDR3 is 14 residues. V lost 5 bases and J lost 4, with 15 bases in between. CDR3 protein: CASSARGGWYEQYF. The CDR3 DNA reads as TGTGCCAGCAGCGCTAGGGGAGGTTGGTACGAGCAGTACTTC.

The chain employs TRBV5-1 and TRBJ1-5, with 7 bases that match TRBD1. Germline trimming cut 5 bases from V and 5 bases from J; bases unmatched to any gene: 7. The CDR3 extends over 14 amino acids. Germline CDR1 is SGHRS and CDR2 is YFSETQ. The CDR3 coding sequence is TGCGCCAGCAGTTTTACAGGGGTTGATCAGCCCCAGCATTTT. Translating it yields CASSFTGVDQPQHF.

This clone appeared a few times. The rearrangement joins TRBV30 to TRBJ2-5, with 11 bases aligning to TRBD2. With V trimmed by 2 bases and J by 3 bases, 8 bases remained unmatched. CDR1 GTSNPN and CDR2 SVGIG come from the germline V gene (reference sequence). This CDR3 spans 16 amino acids. CDR3 region: CAWSRGLAEWEETQYF. The CDR3 DNA reads TGTGCCTGGAGTCGGGGACTAGCGGAATGGGAAGAGACCCAGTACTTC.

This rearrangement joins TRBV7-2 to TRBJ1-2, with 10 positions matching TRBD1. The CDR3 spans 13 residues. V was clipped by 10 bases and J by 4 bases; unmatched bases: 6. Germline CDR1 is SGHTA and CDR2 is FQGNSA. The CDR3 sequence: CATRGTGAYGYTF. In DNA, the CDR3 is TGTGCCACTAGGGGGACAGGGGCCTATGGCTACACCTTC.

The chain recombines TRBV2 with TRBJ2-1, with 13 bases lining up with TRBD2. V trimming: 8 bases; J trimming: 10 bases; junction bases outside the gene matches: 5. The CDR3 spans 13 residues. CDR1 is SNHLY, CDR2 FYNNEI, per germline. CDR3 region: CASRLAGGQEQFF. CDR3 sequence (DNA): TGTGCCAGCCGACTAGCGGGAGGTCAAGAGCAGTTCTTC.

This clone appeared a few times. In nucleotides, the CDR3 is TGTGCCAGTAGTGGACAGGGAAGGCTGAACACTGAAGCTTTCTTT. Amino acids: CASSGQGRLNTEAFF. This chain joins TRBV19 and TRBJ1-1, with 8 bases lining up with TRBD1. V was clipped by 5 bases and J by 0 bases; unmatched bases: 5. This CDR3 comprises 15 residues. Germline CDR1 is LNHDA and CDR2 is SQIVND (reference sequence).

This clone came up a few times. The chain employs TRBV25-1 and TRBJ1-5; TRBD1 matches at 10 bases. CDR1 and CDR2 from the germline V gene are MGHDK and SYGVNS. The CDR3 loop spans 15 amino acids. After removal of 8 bases from V and 1 base from J, the junction contained 5 bases not matched to a gene. The CDR3 is CASSPGQGSNQPQHF. In nucleotides, the CDR3 is TGTGCCAGCTCTCCGGGACAGGGGAGCAATCAGCCCCAGCATTTT.

J is TRBJ2-1 and V is TRBV6-5, with TRBD2 matching over 14 bases. There are 15 residues in the CDR3. Germline V gene lookup returns CDR1 MNHEY and CDR2 SVGAGI. V lost 7 bases to trimming and J lost 9 bases; unmatched junction nucleotides: 8. In DNA form, the CDR3 reads TGTGCCAGCACCGCGGGGACTAGCGGGAGTCGTGAGCAGTTCTTC. Protein sequence: CASTAGTSGSREQFF.

J is TRBJ2-7 and V is TRBV12-5; 7 positions match TRBD1. This CDR3 has 13 amino acids. The V gene end was trimmed by 6 bases and the J gene end by 5 bases; junction bases not matched to a gene: 7. CDR1 and CDR2 (germline): LGHNT, FRNRAP. In nucleotides, the CDR3 is TGTGCTAGTGGCAATGACAGGGTCCACGAGCAGTACGTC. Protein sequence: CASGNDRVHEQYV.

This clone was seen a handful of times. DNA of the CDR3: TGTGCCAGCAGCTTTACAGGGAGCTCCTACGAGCAGTACGTC. This codes for CASSFTGSSYEQYV. The rearrangement links TRBV7-2 to TRBJ2-7, with D possibly matching TRBD1 (6 bases). V lost 3 bases, J lost 0 bases, and 9 bases lay in between. The CDR3 has 14 residues. The germline gives CDR1 SGHTA, CDR2 FQGNSA.

The chain is built from TRBV7-2 and TRBJ2-7; 9 nucleotides match TRBD2. Trimming removed 1 base from V and 3 bases from J; junction bases left unmatched: 13. Germline V gives CDR1 SGHTA, CDR2 FQGNSA. CDR3 size: 18 residues. The CDR3 coding sequence is TGTGCCAGCAGCTTAGGGGGGCATTCAGCGGGAGGACACTACGAGCAGTACTTC. Residues: CASSLGGHSAGGHYEQYF.

This sequence joins TRBV9 and TRBJ1-3, with D maybe TRBD1 (6 bases). Germline assignment: CDR1 SGDLS and CDR2 YYNGEE. This CDR3 contains 14 residues. With 3 bases removed from V and 5 bases from J, the gap between germline ends came to 12 bases. CDR3 region: CASSATGIRNTIYF. The CDR3 bases are TGTGCCAGCAGCGCAACAGGGATTCGAAACACCATATATTTT.

The chain links TRBV10-3 to TRBJ1-1; 7 nucleotides match TRBD1. The CDR3 extends over 15 amino acids. Germline V gives CDR1 ENHRY, CDR2 SYGVKD. Trimming cost V 10 bases and J 4 bases; bases outside gene matches: 15. CDR3 in amino acids: CATRNGQAEGTEAFF. The CDR3 DNA reads as TGTGCCACCCGCAACGGACAGGCGGAAGGCACTGAAGCTTTCTTT.

This clone was seen only a few times. This sequence joins TRBV18 and TRBJ1-1; 8 nucleotides agree with TRBD1. From germline, CDR1 is KGHSH and CDR2 LQKENI. V dropped 3 bases and J dropped 4; count of bases not matched to a gene: 13. The length of the CDR3 is 17 residues. The CDR3 reads CASSPLEGGQGRTEAFF. The CDR3 DNA follows: TGTGCCAGCTCACCCCTCGAGGGTGGACAGGGTCGCACTGAAGCTTTCTTT.

A few counts support this clone. This chain's CDR3 is CSVGAQETQYF. DNA for the CDR3: TGCAGTGTGGGAGCCCAAGAGACCCAGTACTTC. The chain employs TRBV20-1 and TRBJ2-5; D may be TRBD2 (5 bases). The CDR3 totals 11 residues. The V end was cut by 7 bases, the J end by 1 base, with 7 bases between. CDR1 and CDR2 from the germline V gene are DFQATT and SNEGSKA (reference sequence).

As DNA, the CDR3 is TGTGCCTGGAGTTTGCGGGGGTATAGCAATCAGCCCCAGCATTTT. Translating it yields CAWSLRGYSNQPQHF. The chain is built from TRBV30 and TRBJ1-5; weak D call: TRBD1 (5 bases). Deletions cut 2 bases from V and 0 bases from J, with 11 bases between. CDR1 and CDR2 (germline): GTSNPN, SVGIG (reference sequence). The CDR3 runs 15 residues.